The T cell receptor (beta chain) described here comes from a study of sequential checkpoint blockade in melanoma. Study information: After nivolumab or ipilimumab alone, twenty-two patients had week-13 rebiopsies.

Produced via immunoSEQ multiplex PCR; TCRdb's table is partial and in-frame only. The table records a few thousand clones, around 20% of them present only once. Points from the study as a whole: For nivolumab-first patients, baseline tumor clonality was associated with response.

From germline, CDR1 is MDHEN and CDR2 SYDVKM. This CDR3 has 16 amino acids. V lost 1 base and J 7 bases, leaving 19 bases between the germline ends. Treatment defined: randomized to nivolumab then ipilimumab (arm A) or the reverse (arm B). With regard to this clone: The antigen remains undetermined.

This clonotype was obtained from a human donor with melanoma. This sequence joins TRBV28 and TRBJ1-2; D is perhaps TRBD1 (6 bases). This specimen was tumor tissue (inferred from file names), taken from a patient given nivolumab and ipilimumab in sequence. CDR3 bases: TGTGCCAGCAGTTTATTTTTGGTCAGGGGTACGCGTGGCTACACCTTC. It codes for CASSLFLVRGTRGYTF.